The 26 T cell receptor beta chains listed next were all sequenced from one sample in a study of shared clonotypes between healthy human individuals. CD45RO-negative CD8 cells positively selected for CCR7 made up the naive population, which excluded terminally differentiated effector memory CD45RA+ cells. Assay: immunoSEQ multiplex PCR; the TCRdb copy retains only in-frame clones and omits some. There are 450,000 to 700,000 clones in the sample; less than 97% occur only once, and roughly 0.1% lies in the top ten. The sample comprised naive CD8+ T cells sorted from blood. Receptor source: a woman aged 30 to 39 in good health.

The chain is built from TRBV29-1 and TRBJ2-3; tentatively, D is TRBD2 (6 bases). In germline, CDR1 is SQVTM, CDR2 ANQGSEA. Trimming shortened V by 1 base and J by 5 bases, and 13 bases separated the two germline ends. This CDR3 has 14 residues. Here the CDR3 reads CSVEGASVGDTQYF. CDR3 in DNA: TGCAGCGTTGAAGGGGCTAGCGTCGGAGATACGCAGTATTTT.

This sequence joins TRBV11-3 and TRBJ2-2, with 7 bases aligning to TRBD1. This CDR3 is 16 amino acids long. Germline trimming cut 3 bases from V and 3 bases from J; bases unmatched to any gene: 7. Germline-derived CDR1 and CDR2 are SGHNT and YENEEA. In nucleotides, the CDR3 is TGTGCCAGCAGCTTCGTAGGGGGCGGGCACACCGGGGAGCTGTTTTTT. This sequence encodes CASSFVGGGHTGELFF.

The chain couples TRBV4-1 to TRBJ2-7; 8 nucleotides match TRBD2. Germline assignment: CDR1 MGHRA and CDR2 YSYEKL. This CDR3 spans 16 amino acids. J was trimmed by 4 bases and V by 0 bases; bases with no gene match: 8. CDR3 DNA: TGCGCCAGCAGCCAAGAAACAGCGGGAGCTGTATACGAGCAGTACTTC. Its translation is CASSQETAGAVYEQYF.

J is TRBJ2-6 and V is TRBV15; D is ambiguous. V lost 5 bases and J lost 0, with 11 bases in between. Germline loops: CDR1 LNHNV, CDR2 YYDKDF (reference sequence). The CDR3 length is 16 residues. The CDR3 reads CATSVPLVSGANVLTF. In DNA form, the CDR3 reads TGTGCCACCAGCGTCCCTCTTGTCTCTGGGGCCAACGTCCTGACTTTC.

The chain links TRBV7-8 to TRBJ1-1; 11 bases fit TRBD1. Trimming removed 5 bases from V and 4 bases from J; junction bases left unmatched: 15. The CDR3 contains 18 residues. Germline-derived CDR1 and CDR2 are SGHVS and FQNEAQ. In DNA, the CDR3 is TGTGCCAGCAGCGCTAGACCCTCCGGGACAGGGGGAGGCACTGAAGCTTTCTTT. It codes for CASSARPSGTGGGTEAFF.

CDR3 nucleotides: TGTGCCAGCAGTGAAGTTACCTCGGCTGAGCAGTACTTC. Translating gives CASSEVTSAEQYF. The genes are TRBV2 and TRBJ2-7; D remains unclear. Germline V gives CDR1 SNHLY, CDR2 FYNNEI. The CDR3 is made up of 13 amino acids. Deletions cut 1 base from V and 7 bases from J, with 11 bases between.

The chain combines TRBV4-2 with TRBJ2-7, with 8 bases fitting TRBD2. V shed 0 bases, J shed 2 bases, and the junction held 12 bases outside the gene matches. This CDR3 is built from 18 residues. Germline V gene data show CDR1 as LGHNA and CDR2 as YNFKEQ. CDR3 amino acids: CASSQDAPPVAGTYEQYF. CDR3 nucleotides: TGTGCCAGCAGCCAAGATGCCCCTCCGGTAGCGGGAACCTACGAGCAGTACTTC.

The J gene is TRBJ1-2, the V gene TRBV27, with 10 bases aligning to TRBD1. The CDR3 covers 14 residues. The ends lost 6 bases at V and 4 bases at J; junction bases unmatched: 5. Germline V gives CDR1 MNHEY, CDR2 SMNVEV (reference sequence). DNA of the CDR3: TGTGCCAGCAGACTTGGGACAGGGGCCTATGGCTACACCTTC. Translating gives CASRLGTGAYGYTF.

The chain uses TRBV27 and TRBJ2-7, with 9 nucleotides matching TRBD1. Trimming cost V 6 bases and J 2 bases; bases outside gene matches: 5. The CDR3 length is 14 residues. The germline gives CDR1 MNHEY, CDR2 SMNVEV (reference sequence). This CDR3 is CASRVTGGTYEQYF. The CDR3 nucleotides read TGTGCCAGCAGAGTGACAGGGGGAACCTACGAGCAGTACTTC.

Points on this clone: Different DNA sequences within this sample yield the same CDR3. This chain uses TRBV5-5 with TRBJ2-7; the D is unclear. There are 12 residues in the CDR3. The V end was cut by 0 bases, the J end by 3 bases, with 4 bases between. Germline V lookup: CDR1 SGHKS, CDR2 YYEKEE (reference sequence). CDR3 sequence reads: CASSLGDYEQYF. The CDR3 DNA follows: TGTGCCAGCAGCTTGGGGGACTACGAGCAGTACTTC.

This chain joins TRBV7-9 and TRBJ2-1; D is possibly TRBD1 or TRBD2 (5 bases each). Trimming shortened V by 3 bases and J by 9 bases, and 9 bases separated the two germline ends. CDR3 length: 12 amino acids. The germline CDR1 and CDR2 sequences are SEHNR and FQNEAQ (reference sequence). The CDR3 nucleotides are TGTGCCAGCAGCTTGGGGGTGCTTGAGCAGTTCTTC. This gives the protein CASSLGVLEQFF.

The J gene is TRBJ2-7, the V gene TRBV6-6; 9 positions match TRBD1. J lost 6 bases, V lost 8 bases, and 11 bases had no gene match. CDR1 and CDR2 (germline): MNHNY, SVGAGI (reference sequence). CDR3 size: 14 residues. The CDR3 is CASATRDRVGEQYF. Written as DNA, the CDR3 is TGTGCCAGCGCGACACGGGACAGGGTTGGCGAGCAGTACTTC.

V is TRBV4-1 and J is TRBJ2-7; D is unclear. V lost 0 bases and J 6 bases, leaving 9 bases between the germline ends. Germline lookup yields CDR1 MGHRA and CDR2 YSYEKL. The CDR3 is 13 amino acids. In DNA form, the CDR3 reads TGCGCCAGCAGCCAAGAATACAGTCCCGAGCAGTACTTC. Amino acid sequence: CASSQEYSPEQYF.

The chain joins TRBV9 to TRBJ2-7, with 7 positions matching TRBD1. CDR3 length equals 15 residues. Germline V lookup: CDR1 SGDLS, CDR2 YYNGEE. With 0 bases clipped from V and 1 base from J, the junction kept 4 bases outside the gene matches. Written as DNA, the CDR3 is TGTGCCAGCAGCGTAGCCGGGACAGAATCCTACGAGCAGTACTTC. Translation: CASSVAGTESYEQYF.

V is TRBV4-1 and J is TRBJ1-2; 7 positions match TRBD1. The CDR3 loop spans 13 amino acids. The junction had 3 bases not matched to a gene; V was cut back by 4 bases and J by 4 bases. Germline-derived CDR1 and CDR2 are MGHRA and YSYEKL. In DNA, the CDR3 is TGCGCCAGCAGCCCCAGGGGGATCTATGGCTACACCTTC. This gives the protein CASSPRGIYGYTF.

The rearrangement links TRBV6-5 to TRBJ1-5; no reliable D call. This CDR3 has 15 residues. The V and J ends lost 6 bases and 0 bases respectively, with 12 bases between them. Germline V gene sequence: CDR1 MNHEY, CDR2 SVGAGI. CDR3 sequence: CASREEQASNQPQHF. DNA for the CDR3: TGTGCCAGCAGGGAGGAACAAGCTAGCAATCAGCCCCAGCATTTT.

Details on this clone: The sample holds other DNA sequences that translate to the same CDR3. The genes are TRBV27 and TRBJ2-7; the match to TRBD1 covers 9 bases. Germline CDR1 reads MNHEY; CDR2 reads SMNVEV (reference sequence). The V gene end was trimmed by 0 bases and the J gene end by 0 bases; junction bases not matched to a gene: 0. The length of the CDR3 is 15 residues. The CDR3 is CASSLSTGGSYEQYF. The CDR3 nucleotides read TGTGCCAGCAGTTTATCGACAGGGGGCTCCTACGAGCAGTACTTC.

This clone has just a few counts. V and J are TRBV28 and TRBJ2-2; D is undetermined. Trimming removed 2 bases from V and 1 base from J, with 2 bases in between. This CDR3 region has 13 residues. Germline CDR1 and CDR2: MDHEN and SYDVKM. The CDR3 DNA is TGTGCCAGCAGTTTAATGAACACCGGGGAGCTGTTTTTT. This codes for CASSLMNTGELFF.

The chain has TRBV15 and TRBJ2-1, with 9 positions matching TRBD1. With 3 bases clipped from V and 5 bases from J, the junction kept 5 bases outside the gene matches. This CDR3 spans 15 amino acids. Germline assignment: CDR1 LNHNV and CDR2 YYDKDF (reference sequence). For the CDR3, the DNA is TGTGCCACCAGCAGCCGGGACAGGGCCCACAATGAGCAGTTCTTC. Translated: CATSSRDRAHNEQFF. Supplemented by reference TRBV15 and TRBJ2-1, the full variable domain reads DAMVIQNPRYQVTQFGKPVTLSCSQTLNHNVMYWYQQKSSQAPKLLFHYYDKDFNNEADTPDNFQSRRPNTSFCFLDIRSPGLGDTAMYLCATSSRDRAHNEQFFGPGTRLTVL.

Of note for this clone: This sample includes further DNA sequences coding for the same CDR3. V usage is TRBV5-4 and J usage is TRBJ2-7; D gene ambiguous. V lost 0 bases, J lost 2 bases, and 6 bases lay in between. The CDR3 runs to 13 residues. The germline V gene encodes CDR1 SGHNT and CDR2 YYREEE (reference sequence). The CDR3 nucleotides are TGTGCCAGCAGCTTGGACAGAACCTACGAGCAGTACTTC. It specifies CASSLDRTYEQYF.

About this clone: Other DNA sequences within the sample encode an identical CDR3. The chain couples TRBV28 to TRBJ2-7, with 10 positions matching TRBD2. The CDR3 has 14 residues. After removal of 6 bases from V and 1 base from J, the junction contained 3 bases not matched to a gene. Germline CDR1 and CDR2: MDHEN and SYDVKM. The CDR3 spells CASRPAGGSYEQYF. CDR3 in DNA: TGTGCCAGCAGACCAGCGGGAGGGTCCTACGAGCAGTACTTC. The full variable domain, its missing parts supplied by reference TRBV28 and TRBJ2-7, is DVKVTQSSRYLVKRTGEKVFLECVQDMDHENMFWYRQDPGLGLRLIYFSYDVKMKEKGDIPEGYSVSREKKERFSLILESASTNQTSMYLCASRPAGGSYEQYFGPGTRLTVT.

The J gene is TRBJ2-1, the V gene TRBV6-5; D possibly matches TRBD1 or TRBD2 (5 bases each). The CDR3 loop spans 15 amino acids. CDR1 MNHEY and CDR2 SVGAGI come from the germline V gene. V lost 4 bases and J lost 8, with 18 bases in between. The CDR3: CASSSGPTGWDEQFF. CDR3 DNA: TGTGCCAGCAGTTCAGGGCCGACGGGGTGGGATGAGCAGTTCTTC.

The V call is TRBV15, the J call TRBJ2-3, with no clear D. Trimming shortened V by 10 bases and J by 4 bases, and 9 bases separated the two germline ends. CDR1 and CDR2 (germline): LNHNV, YYDKDF (reference sequence). The CDR3 extends over 11 amino acids. The CDR3 here is CASGAPDTQYF. CDR3 DNA: TGTGCCAGCGGAGCCCCAGATACGCAGTATTTT. Combining the CDR3 with reference TRBV15 and TRBJ2-3 gives the whole variable domain DAMVIQNPRYQVTQFGKPVTLSCSQTLNHNVMYWYQQKSSQAPKLLFHYYDKDFNNEADTPDNFQSRRPNTSFCFLDIRSPGLGDTAMYLCASGAPDTQYFGPGTRLTVL.

The chain recombines TRBV5-1 with TRBJ1-1, with 12 positions matching TRBD1. There are 14 residues in the CDR3. Germline assignment: CDR1 SGHRS and CDR2 YFSETQ. Losses at the gene ends were 3 bases for V and 7 bases for J; bases not matched to a gene: 4. The CDR3 DNA reads as TGCGCCAGCAGCTCCGGGACAGGGGGCCATGAAGCTTTCTTT. Translation: CASSSGTGGHEAFF.

The chain joins TRBV6-6 to TRBJ2-1, with unresolved D. Trimming cost V 0 bases and J 0 bases, with 9 bases left between them. In germline, CDR1 is MNHNY, CDR2 SVGAGI (reference sequence). CDR3 length equals 16 residues. The CDR3 DNA sequence: TGTGCCAGCAGTTACTCGGGTTTCTCCTCCTACAATGAGCAGTTCTTC. Its protein product is CASSYSGFSSYNEQFF.

The rearrangement links TRBV28 to TRBJ1-1; TRBD1 might be the D (5 bases). CDR3 length: 18 amino acids. Trimming stripped 7 bases from V and 0 bases from J, with 24 bases between. Germline CDR1 and CDR2: MDHEN and SYDVKM. The CDR3: CASKPLGVSAGVNTEAFF. DNA of the CDR3: TGTGCCAGCAAACCCCTGGGGGTATCGGCGGGTGTGAACACTGAAGCTTTCTTT.